The rows below give T cell receptor beta chains drawn from one sample of a study of T cell changes during pregnancy in multiple sclerosis. Here immunoSEQ multiplex PCR was the method, and the copy in TCRdb shows in-frame clones only, minus some. The sample shows around 81,000 clones, roughly 92% of them seen only once. Sequenced material: peripheral blood, taken after pregnancy. The source of these receptors is a female donor in good health, enrolled as a control in a pregnancy study. CDR3s include the opening cysteine and the closing phenylalanine or tryptophan. D genes are given only for firm matches. Size tells how often a clone was seen (once, few, many) or the class of an expanded clone, and some rows leave it out.

TRBD1	TRBV5-1	TRBJ1-1	-	TGCGCCAGCAGCTTGGGGACAGGGCTGAGAACTGAAGCTTTCTTT	CASSLGTGLRTEAFF
-	TRBV6-4	TRBJ2-6	-	TGTGCCAGCAGTTCCCAGGGATCTGGGGCCAACGTCCTGACTTTC	CASSSQGSGANVLTF
-	TRBV6-5	TRBJ1-5	-	TGTGCCAGCAGTCGGACAGTTTATAGCAATCAGCCCCAGCATTTT	CASSRTVYSNQPQHF
-	TRBV27	TRBJ2-1	-	TGTGCCAGCAGTTTGAGAGGGAGTAATGAGCAGTTCTTC	CASSLRGSNEQFF
TRBD1	TRBV6-5	TRBJ1-6	-	TGTGCCAGCAGTTACTCGAAGTCAGGGGGAACACCCCTCCACTTT	CASSYSKSGGTPLHF
TRBD1	TRBV19	TRBJ1-2	-	TGTGCCAGTAGACAGGACAGGGGCTATGGCTACACCTTC	CASRQDRGYGYTF
TRBD2	TRBV6-1	TRBJ2-7	-	TGTGCCAGCAGTGAAGTGAGCGGGGAGCCCTACGAGCAGTACTTC	CASSEVSGEPYEQYF
TRBD2	TRBV6-1	TRBJ2-1	-	TGTGCCAGCAGTGAGAGACTAGCGGAGGGGAGTGAGCAGTTCTTC	CASSERLAEGSEQFF
TRBD1	TRBV6-5	TRBJ2-7	-	TGTGCCAGCAGTATGGACAGGGGGCGCAACGAGCAGTACTTC	CASSMDRGRNEQYF
-	TRBV13	TRBJ2-5	-	TGTGCCAGCAGCTTAGGCCGCCAAGAGACCCAGTACTTC	CASSLGRQETQYF
-	TRBV4-3	TRBJ1-1	-	TGCGCCAGCAGCAATCCAGGGGTCGACCCTGAAGCTTTCTTT	CASSNPGVDPEAFF
-	TRBV6-5	TRBJ2-6	-	TGTGCCAGCTCCACCAGCTCTGGGGCCAACGTCCTGACTTTC	CASSTSSGANVLTF
-	TRBV28	TRBJ2-7	-	TGTGCCAGCAGTTTAGGCTTATCAGAGCGGGCCGAGCAGTACTTC	CASSLGLSERAEQYF
-	TRBV7-2	TRBJ2-5	-	TGTGCCAGCAGTCAATTTCAAGAGACCCAGTACTTC	CASSQFQETQYF
-	TRBV28	TRBJ2-6	-	TGTGCCAGCAGTTTATACGTGGGAGGGGGAAGGCAATCTGGGGCCAACGTCCTGACTTTC	CASSLYVGGGRQSGANVLTF
-	TRBV7-2	TRBJ2-7	-	TGTGCCAGCAGCGACCCCCTAGCGACCTACGAGCAGTACTTC	CASSDPLATYEQYF
-	TRBV10-1	TRBJ1-4	-	TGCGCCAGGAGAGGAGGACAGCGTAATGAAAAACTGTTTTTT	CARRGGQRNEKLFF
-	TRBV2	TRBJ1-1	once	TGTGCCAGCAGTGGGCTTCCGAACACTGAAGCTTTCTTT	CASSGLPNTEAFF
-	TRBV19	TRBJ2-5	-	TGTGCCAGTAGTATGTCGGACAGTGGGGGAGAAGAGACCCAGTACTTC	CASSMSDSGGEETQYF
-	TRBV5-1	TRBJ2-7	-	TGCGCCAGCAGCGACAGTCCTACGGTATACGAGCAGTACTTC	CASSDSPTVYEQYF
TRBD2	TRBV5-6	TRBJ2-2	-	TGTGCCAGCAGCTTGTTGGGACTAGGGAACACCGGGGAGCTGTTTTTT	CASSLLGLGNTGELFF
-	TRBV25-1	TRBJ1-6	-	TGTGCCAGCAGTGAATTTGAGGGAAATAATTCACCCCTCCACTTT	CASSEFEGNNSPLHF
TRBD2	TRBV7-8	TRBJ2-3	-	TGTGCCAGCAGCTTTAATCGGGGGGGGGTAGTTGTGGGTACGCAGTATTTT	CASSFNRGGVVVGTQYF
TRBD2	TRBV6-5	TRBJ2-7	-	TGTGCCAGCAGTTCGCGGGAGGAATACGAGCAGTACTTC	CASSSREEYEQYF
-	TRBV5-1	TRBJ2-3	-	TGCGCCAGCAGCTTGGCCCCTGGAGCTCAGTATACGCAGTATTTT	CASSLAPGAQYTQYF
-	TRBV6-5	TRBJ1-5	-	TGTGCCAGCAGTTACTCGTTGGACTACAATCAGCCCCAGCATTTT	CASSYSLDYNQPQHF
-	TRBV6-5	TRBJ1-1	once	TGTGCCAGCAGTTACTCCTGGACAGCAGACACTGAAGCTTTCTTT	CASSYSWTADTEAFF
-	TRBV7-9	TRBJ1-3	-	TGTGCCAGCAGTCAAGACCGTACGGCCGAGGTTGGAAACACCATATATTTT	CASSQDRTAEVGNTIYF
-	TRBV7-6	TRBJ1-1	-	TGTGCCAGCAGCTTTATGACGGGGGGATCCTCGAACACTGAAGCTTTCTTT	CASSFMTGGSSNTEAFF
TRBD1	TRBV18	TRBJ1-5	few	TGTGCCAGCTCACCCGGACAGGGTTCGGAGCCCCAGCATTTT	CASSPGQGSEPQHF
TRBD1	TRBV4-1	TRBJ1-3	-	TGCGCCAGCAGCCGTGACAGGGCGGGAAACACCATATATTTT	CASSRDRAGNTIYF
-	TRBV7-2	TRBJ2-6	once	TGTGCCAGCAGCTTAGAGAGGCGGGGAACGTCTGGGGCCAACGTCCTGACTTTC	CASSLERRGTSGANVLTF
TRBD2	TRBV27	TRBJ2-5	-	TGTGCCAGTGGGTCAACAGGGACTAGCGGGAGGATGGGGCAAGAGACCCAGTACTTC	CASGSTGTSGRMGQETQYF
TRBD1	TRBV7-2	TRBJ2-6	-	TGTGCCAGCAGCCCAGGGACAGGCCTCTCTGGGGCCAACGTCCTGACTTTC	CASSPGTGLSGANVLTF
-	TRBV7-2	TRBJ1-6	-	TGTGCCAGCAGCCGAGACAGTTCCTATAATTCACCCCTCCACTTT	CASSRDSSYNSPLHF
-	TRBV19	TRBJ1-1	-	TGTGCCAGTAGCCCGGCTCGGGTCGGTGAAGCTTTCTTT	CASSPARVGEAFF
-	TRBV27	TRBJ1-5	once	TGTGCCAGCAGAGAGGCATATAGCAATCAGCCCCAGCATTTT	CASREAYSNQPQHF
TRBD1	TRBV5-6	TRBJ2-3	-	TGTGCCAGCAGCCCCGACAGGGCCGGTACTCCCACAGATACGCAGTATTTT	CASSPDRAGTPTDTQYF
TRBD2	TRBV28	TRBJ2-1	-	TGTGCCAGCAGTCCTAGAGCGGGAGGGCCCGATGAGCAGTTCTTC	CASSPRAGGPDEQFF
-	TRBV6-1	TRBJ2-1	-	TGTGCCAGCAGTGGAGACACGGTGGGGGCCCTCAATGAGCAGTTCTTC	CASSGDTVGALNEQFF
-	TRBV18	TRBJ1-5	once	TGTGCCAGCTCACCACCGAGCAGGGATCAGCCCCAGCATTTT	CASSPPSRDQPQHF
-	TRBV13	TRBJ1-2	-	TGTGCCAGCAGCACTCGACCCCGGGGGGGCTACACCTTC	CASSTRPRGGYTF
TRBD2	TRBV10-3	TRBJ2-3	-	TGTGCCCTCGGGGAGCGGGGCTCAGATACGCAGTATTTT	CALGERGSDTQYF
-	TRBV27	TRBJ1-2	-	TGTGCCAGCAGTTTACGAGCTCGGGGGGGCTACACCTTC	CASSLRARGGYTF
-	TRBV2	TRBJ1-5	-	TGTGCCAGCAGTCTCCAGGCTTCCGGCAATCAGCCCCAGCATTTT	CASSLQASGNQPQHF
-	TRBV9	TRBJ1-2	-	TGTGCCAGCAGCCCCCGCCTAGGACAGCCCTATGGCTACACCTTC	CASSPRLGQPYGYTF
-	TRBV5-1	TRBJ2-7	-	TGCGCCAGCAGCTTGGATTTGGGCGGGGGCAACTACGAGCAGTACTTC	CASSLDLGGGNYEQYF
-	TRBV27	TRBJ2-7	once	TGTGCCAGCAGTCTAGCAGGGGTTGCGCATTACGAGCAGTACTTC	CASSLAGVAHYEQYF
-	TRBV13	TRBJ1-3	-	TGTGCCAGCAGCTTAGAACAGGGTTTTGGAAACACCATATATTTT	CASSLEQGFGNTIYF
TRBD2	TRBV19	TRBJ2-5	-	TGTGCCAGTAGTATAATTAGCGGGGGGGAAGAGACCCAGTACTTC	CASSIISGGEETQYF
-	TRBV7-9	TRBJ2-3	-	TGTGCCAGCAGCCAATTAGGCGGGACAGCTGATACGCAGTATTTT	CASSQLGGTADTQYF
-	TRBV5-1	TRBJ1-2	-	TGCGCCAGCAGCCCTGGGCGTTTGGGAGGTCAGGGAGCCTATGGCTACACCTTC	CASSPGRLGGQGAYGYTF
TRBD2	TRBV7-2	TRBJ2-5	-	TGTGCCAGCAGCTCCGGACTAGCGGGAGAGACCCAGTACTTC	CASSSGLAGETQYF
-	TRBV7-9	TRBJ2-7	-	TGTGCCAGCAGCTTACTAGGTTACGAGCAGTACTTC	CASSLLGYEQYF
TRBD1	TRBV28	TRBJ1-2	-	TGTGCCAGCAGTGCCCCGGGACAGGCCGGGAACTATGGCTACACCTTC	CASSAPGQAGNYGYTF
-	TRBV7-3	TRBJ2-2	-	TGTGCCAGCAGCTCCCTTGTGAACACCGGGGAGCTGTTTTTT	CASSSLVNTGELFF
TRBD2	TRBV7-9	TRBJ2-1	-	TGTGCCAGCAGCCCGGGACTAGCGGGGGGGATTGAGCAGTTCTTC	CASSPGLAGGIEQFF
-	TRBV9	TRBJ2-2	-	TGTGCCAGCAGCGGAATAGGAGGAGCCGGGGAGCTGTTTTTT	CASSGIGGAGELFF